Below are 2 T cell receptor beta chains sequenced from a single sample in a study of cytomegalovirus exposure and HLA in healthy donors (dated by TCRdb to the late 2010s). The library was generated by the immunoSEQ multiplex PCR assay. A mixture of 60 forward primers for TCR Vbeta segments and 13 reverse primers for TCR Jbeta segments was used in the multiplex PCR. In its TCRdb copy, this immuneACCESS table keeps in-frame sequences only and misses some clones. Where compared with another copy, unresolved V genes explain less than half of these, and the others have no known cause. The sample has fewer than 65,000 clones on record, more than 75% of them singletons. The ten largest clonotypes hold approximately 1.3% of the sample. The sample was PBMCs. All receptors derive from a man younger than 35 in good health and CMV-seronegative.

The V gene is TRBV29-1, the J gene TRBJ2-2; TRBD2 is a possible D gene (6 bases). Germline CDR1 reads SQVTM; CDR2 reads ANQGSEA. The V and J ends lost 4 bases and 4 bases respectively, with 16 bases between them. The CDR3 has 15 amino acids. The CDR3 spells CSVASRDFFTGELFF. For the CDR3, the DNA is TGCAGCGTTGCCAGTCGGGACTTCTTCACCGGGGAGCTGTTTTTT.

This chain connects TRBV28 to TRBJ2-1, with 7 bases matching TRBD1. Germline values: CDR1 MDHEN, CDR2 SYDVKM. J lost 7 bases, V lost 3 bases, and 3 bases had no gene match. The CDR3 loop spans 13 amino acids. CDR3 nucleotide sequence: TGTGCCAGCAGTTTGGGACAGAATAATGAGCAGTTCTTC. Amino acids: CASSLGQNNEQFF.